A selection of T cell receptor beta chains follows, all from one sample in a study of blood T cell repertoires in COVID-19. The protocol was immunoSEQ multiplex PCR, while the TCRdb copy is restricted to in-frame clones and leaves out a portion. The table has roughly 97,000 clones, less than 90% seen once; the top ten hold 4% to 6%. The specimen was peripheral blood. The receptors were sampled from a human donor in a cohort sampled during active COVID-19. The CDR3 runs from the conserved cysteine through the conserved F or W. A D gene is named only where the DNA matches it firmly. Only some rows state a clone size, as once, few, many or a class for expanded clones.

V gene	D gene	clone size	J gene	CDR3 protein	CDR3 DNA
TRBV6-6	-	few	TRBJ2-3	CASGGSTDTQYF	TGTGCCAGCGGGGGGAGCACAGATACGCAGTATTTT
TRBV12-3/TRBV12-4	-	-	TRBJ2-3	CASGARETDTQYF	TGTGCCAGCGGGGCCAGGGAAACAGATACGCAGTATTTT
TRBV12-3/TRBV12-4	-	-	TRBJ1-3	CASSPTGFTIYF	TGTGCCAGCAGCCCAACAGGGTTCACCATATATTTT
TRBV12-3/TRBV12-4	-	-	TRBJ2-7	CASSVMLGYEQYF	TGTGCCAGCAGTGTTATGCTAGGCTACGAGCAGTACTTC
TRBV5-1	TRBD2	few	TRBJ2-1	CASAFGTSGRGNEQFF	TGCGCCAGCGCCTTCGGGACTAGCGGGAGGGGTAATGAGCAGTTCTTC
TRBV28	TRBD1	-	TRBJ1-3	CASSRDSFSGNTIYF	TGTGCCAGCAGTAGGGACAGCTTCTCTGGAAACACCATATATTTT
TRBV20-1	-	-	TRBJ2-3	CSASRSSRDTQYF	TGCAGTGCTAGTCGATCGAGCCGGGATACGCAGTATTTT
TRBV27	TRBD2	-	TRBJ2-5	CASSFLRGARETQYF	TGTGCCAGCAGTTTTCTGCGGGGGGCCCGGGAGACCCAGTACTTC
TRBV2	TRBD1	-	TRBJ2-3	CASSEFIGQGALSTDTQYF	TGTGCCAGCAGTGAATTCATAGGACAGGGGGCCTTAAGCACAGATACGCAGTATTTT
TRBV3-1/TRBV3-2	TRBD2	-	TRBJ2-3	CASSYSRTSGRADTQYF	TGTGCCAGCAGCTACTCAAGGACTAGCGGGAGAGCAGATACGCAGTATTTT
TRBV5-1	TRBD1	-	TRBJ2-2	CASSLDRDREDTGELFF	TGCGCCAGCAGCCTCGACCGGGACAGGGAGGACACCGGGGAGCTGTTTTTT
TRBV10-3	TRBD1	-	TRBJ2-7	CAISEQGDRAGEQYF	TGTGCCATCAGTGAACAGGGGGATCGGGCAGGCGAGCAGTACTTC
TRBV12-5	-	-	TRBJ1-4	CASGSAWEVFF	TGTGCTAGTGGTTCCGCTTGGGAGGTGTTTTTT
TRBV28	-	once	TRBJ1-1	CASRLRDTEAFF	TGTGCCAGTCGGCTCAGGGACACTGAAGCTTTCTTT
TRBV19	TRBD1	-	TRBJ2-7	CASSIAGQGAYEQYF	TGTGCCAGTAGTATAGCCGGACAGGGGGCTTACGAGCAGTACTTC
TRBV4-1	TRBD2	-	TRBJ2-3	CASSQEPRGGLSDTQYF	TGCGCCAGCAGCCAAGAGCCGCGGGGGGGCCTGTCAGATACGCAGTATTTT
TRBV27	-	-	TRBJ2-7	CASRPYVAYSYEQYF	TGTGCCAGCAGGCCATATGTAGCGTACTCCTACGAGCAGTACTTC
TRBV15	TRBD1	-	TRBJ1-1	CATSKDRGPTEAFF	TGTGCCACCAGCAAGGACAGGGGGCCCACTGAAGCTTTCTTT
TRBV6-5	TRBD1	-	TRBJ1-5	CASRPGQGENQPQHF	TGTGCCAGCAGGCCCGGACAGGGGGAAAATCAGCCCCAGCATTTT
TRBV4-1	TRBD1	few	TRBJ1-3	CASSHGSLRRTGSNTIYF	TGCGCCAGCAGCCATGGCTCGCTACGACGGACAGGGTCGAACACCATATATTTT
TRBV12-5	-	-	TRBJ2-2	CASGLGSAGELFF	TGTGCTAGTGGTTTGGGATCGGCCGGGGAGCTGTTTTTT
TRBV9	-	-	TRBJ2-5	CASRPDGGRETQYF	TGTGCCAGCAGACCGGACGGAGGGCGTGAGACCCAGTACTTC
TRBV2	TRBD1	-	TRBJ2-3	CASRSTGGVTDTQYF	TGTGCCAGCAGGTCGACAGGGGGAGTGACAGATACGCAGTATTTT
TRBV28	-	-	TRBJ1-2	CASTTGSGYGYTF	TGTGCCAGCACTACAGGGTCTGGCTATGGCTACACCTTC
TRBV7-2	TRBD2	-	TRBJ2-2	CASSLGTSGRRVGGELFF	TGTGCCAGCAGCTTAGGGACTAGCGGCCGGCGGGTGGGCGGGGAGCTGTTTTTT
TRBV28	-	-	TRBJ2-1	CASSSLGTRSYNEQFF	TGTGCCAGCAGTTCACTCGGGACTCGCTCCTACAATGAGCAGTTCTTC
TRBV25-1	-	-	TRBJ1-1	CASSAQGTEAFF	TGTGCCAGCAGTGCCCAGGGAACTGAAGCTTTCTTT
TRBV6-5	-	-	TRBJ2-7	CASSWGLPGDEQYF	TGTGCCAGCAGCTGGGGCCTCCCAGGGGACGAGCAGTACTTC
TRBV23-1	-	-	TRBJ1-4	CASSLKPPERREKLFF	TGCGCCAGCAGCCTCAAGCCTCCGGAGCGACGAGAAAAACTGTTTTTT
TRBV9	TRBD1	-	TRBJ2-2	CASSVGQGTYGELFF	TGTGCCAGCAGCGTCGGACAGGGAACATACGGGGAGCTGTTTTTT
TRBV7-9	-	few	TRBJ1-5	CASSLGSGIQPQHF	TGTGCCAGCAGCTTAGGATCGGGGATTCAGCCCCAGCATTTT
TRBV2	-	-	TRBJ1-2	CAIAGGDIYDYTF	TGTGCCATCGCGGGGGGGGACATCTATGACTACACCTTC
TRBV19	-	-	TRBJ2-7	CASSIGTTSYEQYF	TGTGCCAGTAGTATAGGGACTACCTCCTACGAGCAGTACTTC
TRBV7-9	-	-	TRBJ1-2	CASRGTGVINYGYTF	TGTGCCAGCCGCGGCACGGGGGTGATCAACTATGGCTACACCTTC
TRBV5-4	-	-	TRBJ2-5	CASSLFSQETQYF	TGTGCCAGCAGCTTGTTCAGCCAAGAGACCCAGTACTTC
TRBV6-1	-	-	TRBJ2-7	CASSEGRVYEQYF	TGTGCCAGCAGTGAGGGCAGAGTCTACGAGCAGTACTTC
TRBV2	-	-	TRBJ1-6	CASSLYGLQNSPLHF	TGTGCCAGCAGTCTGTATGGGCTACAGAATTCACCCCTCCACTTT
TRBV28	-	-	TRBJ2-1	CASSNAPLSLYNEQFF	TGTGCCAGCAGCAACGCCCCCTTAAGCCTATACAATGAGCAGTTCTTC
TRBV5-1	-	-	TRBJ2-3	CASSLVRAVTDTQYF	TGCGCCAGCAGCTTGGTGCGGGCCGTCACAGATACGCAGTATTTT
TRBV5-1	TRBD1	once	TRBJ1-2	CASSAIQTGEGYTF	TGCGCCAGCAGTGCTATTCAGACAGGGGAAGGCTACACCTTC
TRBV6-5	-	-	TRBJ2-2	CASSYWASTGELFF	TGTGCCAGCAGTTACTGGGCGTCCACCGGGGAGCTGTTTTTT
TRBV7-6	TRBD2	-	TRBJ2-3	CASSVAGLLTDTQYF	TGTGCCAGCAGCGTAGCGGGACTGCTCACAGATACGCAGTATTTT
TRBV4-3	-	-	TRBJ1-2	CASSQEQGDGYTF	TGCGCCAGCAGCCAAGAGCAAGGGGATGGCTACACCTTC
TRBV5-4	-	-	TRBJ1-1	CASSSSGGANTEAFF	TGTGCCAGCAGCTCTTCGGGGGGTGCGAACACTGAAGCTTTCTTT
TRBV11-3	-	-	TRBJ1-1	CASRISMEGEAFF	TGTGCCAGCAGGATCAGTATGGAGGGTGAAGCTTTCTTT
TRBV5-4	TRBD2	once	TRBJ2-1	CASSEGTSGSYNEQFF	TGTGCCAGCAGCGAGGGGACTAGCGGGTCCTACAATGAGCAGTTCTTC
TRBV28	-	-	TRBJ1-5	CASSLAWGGGRRRNQPQHF	TGTGCCAGCAGTCTAGCGTGGGGTGGAGGGCGTCGACGAAATCAGCCCCAGCATTTT
TRBV9	-	few	TRBJ2-7	CASSGGNEQYF	TGTGCCAGCAGCGGAGGAAACGAGCAGTACTTC
TRBV4-2	TRBD2	-	TRBJ2-3	CASSQEGAGGADTQYF	TGTGCCAGCAGCCAAGAGGGAGCGGGGGGGGCAGATACGCAGTATTTT
TRBV7-9	-	-	TRBJ1-1	CASSLIRGARVNTEAFF	TGTGCCAGCAGCCTTATTCGTGGTGCACGCGTAAACACTGAAGCTTTCTTT
TRBV2	-	-	TRBJ1-1	CASCGGGGTEAFF	TGTGCCAGCTGTGGGGGAGGGGGCACTGAAGCTTTCTTT
TRBV5-6	TRBD1	few	TRBJ2-7	CASSLFGQGPYEQYF	TGTGCCAGCAGCTTATTCGGACAGGGGCCCTACGAGCAGTACTTC
TRBV28	-	-	TRBJ2-1	CASPPGGGSKSYNEQFF	TGTGCCAGCCCGCCCGGGGGCGGGAGCAAGTCCTACAATGAGCAGTTCTTC
TRBV11-3	TRBD1	-	TRBJ1-2	CASSPRTGDGYTF	TGTGCCAGCAGCCCACGGACAGGGGATGGCTACACCTTC
TRBV2	TRBD2	-	TRBJ2-7	CASRSVTSAAYEQYF	TGTGCCAGCAGGTCGGTGACTAGCGCGGCCTACGAGCAGTACTTC
TRBV7-9	TRBD2	-	TRBJ2-3	CASMGLGYTDTQYF	TGTGCCAGTATGGGACTAGGCTACACAGATACGCAGTATTTT
TRBV4-2	-	-	TRBJ1-1	CASSQASTNTEAFF	TGTGCCAGCAGCCAAGCAAGCACGAACACTGAAGCTTTCTTT
TRBV12-3/TRBV12-4	-	-	TRBJ1-1	CASRMTMRTEAFF	TGTGCCAGCAGAATGACGATGCGGACTGAAGCTTTCTTT
TRBV5-4	-	once	TRBJ1-2	CASSLGTGLNYGYTF	TGTGCCAGCAGCTTGGGCACAGGGCTAAACTATGGCTACACCTTC
TRBV12-5	-	-	TRBJ1-1	CASGLPTGPNTEAFF	TGTGCTAGTGGTTTGCCAACAGGCCCGAACACTGAAGCTTTCTTT